This T cell receptor beta chain was sequenced during a study of cytomegalovirus exposure and HLA in healthy donors (dated by TCRdb to about 2017). Context from the whole study: In an earlier analysis of fewer than 750 of the donors, 276 Gb of sequence data and just under 120 million unique TCR beta sequences from about 179 million T cells were reported. Typing coverage varied by locus: about 629-630 donors for A, B, C, DRB1 and DQB1; about 520 for DQA1; 606 for DPA1; roughly 470 for DPB1. The study aimed to test whether signatures of past pathogen exposure could be identified by cataloging public T cell receptors. A later analysis re-examined previously published TCR beta repertoires from roughly 650 donors and added high-resolution HLA genotyping to investigate patterns of TCR occurrence. Five DR-DQ haplotypes were treated as single units for association and clustering because of strong linkage in the cohort. Among the 398 genotyped donors, around 79% belonged to the genetic ancestry cluster associated with self-reported Caucasian donors. Along with the approximately 670-subject first cohort, a separate validation cohort of 120 different subjects was used. Among around 400 genotyped donors of the cohort, an average of roughly 230,000 unique TCR beta nucleotide sequences was sequenced per donor, of which about 18% were non-productive. The later analysis used no new phenotypic data to find candidate immune exposures, relying instead on TCR beta sequences and their occurrence across donors. High-throughput TCR immunosequencing, statistical association of individual TCRs with disease status, and machine learning were combined to predict cytomegalovirus infection status. In a later genetic analysis, genome-wide SNP genotypes for about 55% of the roughly 700 donors were used, and that subset was treated as a discovery cohort. Every repertoire in the discovery cohort had been generated on one and the same sequencing platform. HLA typing included class I and class II loci at four-digit resolution. Approximately 300 gigabases of sequencing data and roughly 81 million unique TCR sequences made up an early release that covered over 550 HLA-typed donors. An earlier analysis of around 580 of the donors used high-throughput TCR beta sequencing to judge whether each TCR beta V gene segment behaved as functional or pseudogenic. Alongside the repertoire data, information on donor age, sex, ethnicity and CMV serostatus was compiled. The T cell repertoires of under 700 subjects were profiled by immunosequencing and related to cytomegalovirus serostatus.

Study-wide findings and limitations: The sequencing pipeline was judged likely to have produced a cluster of highly shared sequence variants as a technical artifact. A further reported finding was that TCR beta sequences accurately predicted the HLA-A and HLA-B alleles for most subjects in the first cohort. Because counts were too low, 15 or so rarely observed V segments, including chromosome 9 orphons, were excluded from the earlier analysis of a few hundred of the donors. In a later analysis, HLA-associated TCR beta chains showed more clonal expansion and lower generation probabilities than non-associated chains that were equally common. In a later genetic analysis, fewer N-insertions in productive TCRs were reported among donors in an Asian-associated ancestry cluster than the 666-donor mean. Some IMGT-functional V segments, including TRBV6-2 and TRBV6-3, could not be told apart with the 87-base-pair reads, so those segments were excluded. Roughly uniform sequencing depth across donors was assumed in presence/absence analyses, although this assumption may not hold. Specific HLA alleles were associated with some 15,000 TCR beta sequences at a false discovery rate of 0.05 in a later analysis. An earlier analysis of several hundred of the donors showed that most TCR beta V segments appeared in productive rearrangements either about 87% or about 30% of the time, which broadly matched IMGT annotations. This cohort had only TCR beta chains sequenced, and the lack of alpha or paired-chain data limited which features could be detected. A later genetic analysis associated a missense DCLRE1C variant with V-gene and J-gene trimming of TCR beta chains, and an independent cohort replicated the association. Linkage disequilibrium might explain the correlated functional status among segregating V segments, but an unknown experimental factor could not be ruled out. The classifier was reported to diagnose cytomegalovirus status with high specificity and sensitivity in both the original and validation cohorts. Most TCR sequences were observed very rarely across donors, whereas some public TCRs were present in many individuals. The study listed 164 TCR beta chains as associated with cytomegalovirus. Several of the top co-occurrence clusters appeared to be linked to parvovirus B19, influenza, CMV and Epstein-Barr virus, according to a later analysis. For the cohort, immune exposure information was limited to CMV serostatus. According to the authors, the approach could potentially be generalized to other disease states and immunological phenotypes. Because HLA typing was missing for some donors at each locus, association tests included only the typed subset. According to a later analysis, most CMV-associated TCR beta chains appeared to be HLA-restricted, and the HLA associations seemed to be driven largely by CMV exposure. Strong co-occurrence of HLA alleles, especially DR and DQ, made assigning TCR associations to individual alleles difficult. According to a later analysis, TCR association rates differed among HLA loci, with DRB1 alleles showing the most associated TCRs and HLA-C alleles showing the fewest. In vitro tests confirmed that a few of the cytomegalovirus-associated TCR beta chains recognize cytomegalovirus antigens.

The cohort comprised some 700 healthy bone marrow donors. At the time of sampling, all cohort members were nominally healthy, though unrecorded immune exposures were likely present. Of the 650 to 700 cohort members, roughly 300 had positive CMV serostatus and just over 350 had negative CMV serostatus, and CMV serostatus was not recorded for the donor. Every donor gave a peripheral blood sample, and the peripheral blood mononuclear cells from that sample were used for TCR beta sequencing. The Qiagen DNeasy Blood Extraction Kit was used to extract genomic DNA from the blood cell samples. Concerning this clone: Its recognized antigen is unknown. No clone much larger than this one lies a single base away; base qualities are absent.

The germline V gene supplies CDR1 SGHVS and CDR2 FNYEAQ. V loses 5 bases of germline sequence and J loses 3 bases, and the interval between the two ends is 5 bases. Its CDR3 holds 12 amino acids, cysteine through phenylalanine. Only CDR3 DNA is held: 36 bases, read in frame from base 1. The method behind the library was the immunoSEQ multiplex PCR assay. For the multiplex PCR, a mixture combining 60 forward primers for TCR Vbeta segments and 13 reverse primers for TCR Jbeta segments was used. A multiplex PCR assay on genomic DNA amplified the CDR3 region of rearranged TCR beta genes. The Illumina HiSeq System was used to sequence the amplified TCR beta libraries as 87-base-pair reads. In the source study's methods: A later analysis tallied 75 million to 95 million unique TCR beta chains across the approximately 670 repertoires, and 10 million to 11 million of those chains were shared by two or more donors. A nearest-neighbor algorithm error-corrected the raw reads and collapsed the reads into unique sequences, merging closely related sequences to remove PCR and sequencing errors. V, D and J gene segments were assigned by aligning CDR3 sequences to IMGT reference sequences. For a sequence to be retained, a match of at least six nucleotides was required to both a V gene segment and a J gene segment. A rearrangement was called productive if the CDR3 had no stop codons and remained in frame with V and J, and every other rearrangement was called non-productive. CDR3 was defined by IMGT convention, running from the second conserved V-encoded cysteine to the conserved J-encoded phenylalanine. Sequences without an unambiguous match to a single V gene segment were excluded from the earlier analysis of 450 to 750 of the donors. In an earlier analysis of several hundred of the donors, V segments were called functional above 56.7% productive rearrangements and were called segregating when the between-donor standard deviation exceeded 5%. A statistical classification framework was built to diagnose cytomegalovirus status from the catalog of TCR beta chain sequences. In a later analysis, TCR nucleotide sequences were compared against IMGT/GENE-DB human TR gene sequences so that V and J genes could be assigned. A later analysis assigned CDR3 sequences and most-parsimonious VDJ recombination scenarios with the TCRdist pipeline. In a later analysis, every TCR beta chain was defined by the combination of its CDR3 amino acid sequence and its V-gene family, and reads without a unique V-gene family were dropped. As a way to deal with suspected cross-contamination and a sequencing artifact, a later analysis dropped hundreds of nucleotide sequences that were highly shared and had low generation probability. For each public chain, a later analysis derived a clonal expansion index from normalized ranks of inferred template counts within each repertoire. In a later analysis, generation probabilities were computed using a VDJ recombination model fitted to out-of-frame rearrangements, and the results were checked against IGoR. In a later analysis, hypergeometric tests were used to score TCR-TCR, TCR-HLA and TCR-CMV co-occurrence, with a repertoire-size bias correction applied to TCR pairs. To estimate false discovery rates, a later analysis permuted the HLA or CMV assignments 20 times. In a later analysis, co-occurring TCRs were grouped with DBSCAN, and TCRdist sequence similarity was added when clustering was performed within HLA-allele-positive subsets. Repertoires with fewer than 30,000 or more than 120,000 public chains, plus five repertoires with anomalous nucleotide sharing, were excluded from co-occurrence clustering. TCRdb retrieved this table from immuneACCESS and kept in-frame rearrangements only. Not all clones are present; in checked studies, unresolved V genes account for under half, and no reason is known for the remainder. Clone size and the V and J calls come from that table; the DNA yielded D and trimming. For this sample there are 35,000 to 45,000 clones; 50% to 55% appear just once. 9% to 14% of the sample is held by the ten biggest clonotypes.

This chain joins TRBV7-6 to TRBJ1-5; no D gene can be assigned with confidence. The receptor's source is a human donor in good health. Sequencing was done on a sample of PBMCs. CDR3 region: CASSTDNQPQHF. The nucleotides are TGTGCCAGCAGCACAGACAATCAGCCCCAGCATTTT.